The T cell receptor beta chain described here comes from a study of naive and memory T cell subsets. Study-level results: Naive repertoires, especially CD8, held a few larger clonotypes, possibly memory cells re-expressing CD45RA.

In this sample, this clonotype turned up many times. Its target is unknown. V lost 8 bases to trimming and J lost 3 bases, with 14 bases between them. Germline loops: CDR1 MNHNS, CDR2 SASEGT. CDR3 length equals 13 residues. An equimolar mix of two oligonucleotides served as the beta constant-region primer for TRBC1 and TRBC2. Nested alpha and beta constant-region primers with the SP2 primer drove four PCR rounds on ligated cDNA. An oligonucleotide with the SP2 primer and a 12-nucleotide UMI was ligated to the cDNA 3' end. MiXCR was run by TCRdb on the UMI-ligation and nested PCR reads, yielding one entry per CDR3 protein. The table shows approximately 140,000 distinct CDR3 sequences, with roughly 22% occurring only once.

The gene calls are TRBV6-1 and TRBJ2-7, with no clear D. The receptor's source is a human donor in good health. Sequencing input: naive CD4+ T cells from blood. CDR3 amino acids: CASLPGRNYEQYF. As DNA, the CDR3 is TGTGCCAGCCTACCGGGTCGAAACTACGAGCAGTACTTC.